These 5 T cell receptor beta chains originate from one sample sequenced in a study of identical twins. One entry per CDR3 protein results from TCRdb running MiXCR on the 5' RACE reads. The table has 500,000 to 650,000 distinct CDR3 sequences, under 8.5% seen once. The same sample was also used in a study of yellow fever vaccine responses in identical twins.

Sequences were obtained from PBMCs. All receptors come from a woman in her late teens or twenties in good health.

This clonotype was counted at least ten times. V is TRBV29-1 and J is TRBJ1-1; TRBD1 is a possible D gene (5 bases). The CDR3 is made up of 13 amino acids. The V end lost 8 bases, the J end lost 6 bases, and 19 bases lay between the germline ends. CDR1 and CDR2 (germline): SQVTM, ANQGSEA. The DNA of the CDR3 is TGCAGCACCAAGGCGGGGGTCCGGGCTGAAGCTTTCTTT. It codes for CSTKAGVRAEAFF.

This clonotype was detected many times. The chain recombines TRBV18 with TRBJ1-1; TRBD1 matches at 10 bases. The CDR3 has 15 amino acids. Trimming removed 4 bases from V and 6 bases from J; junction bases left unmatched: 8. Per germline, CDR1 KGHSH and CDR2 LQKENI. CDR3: CASSQGQGTGSEAFF. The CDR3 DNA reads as TGTGCCAGCTCACAGGGACAGGGGACGGGGTCTGAAGCTTTCTTT.

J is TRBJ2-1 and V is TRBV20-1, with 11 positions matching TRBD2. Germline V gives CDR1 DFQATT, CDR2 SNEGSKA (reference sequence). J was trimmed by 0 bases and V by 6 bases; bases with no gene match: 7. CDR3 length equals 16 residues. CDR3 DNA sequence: TGCAGTGCGACTCAGACTAGCGGGGTCTCCTACAATGAGCAGTTCTTC. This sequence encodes CSATQTSGVSYNEQFF.

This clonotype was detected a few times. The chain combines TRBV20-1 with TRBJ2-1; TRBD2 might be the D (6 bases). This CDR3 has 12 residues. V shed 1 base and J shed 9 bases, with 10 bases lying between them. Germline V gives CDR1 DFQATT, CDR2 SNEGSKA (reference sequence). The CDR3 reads CSARVREVEQFF. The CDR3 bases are TGCAGTGCTAGAGTCAGGGAGGTTGAGCAGTTCTTC.

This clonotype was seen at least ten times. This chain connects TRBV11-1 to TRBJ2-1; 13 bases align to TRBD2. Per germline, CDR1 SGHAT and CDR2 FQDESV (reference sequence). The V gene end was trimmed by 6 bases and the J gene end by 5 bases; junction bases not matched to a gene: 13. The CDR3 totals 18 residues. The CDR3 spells CASSHVGGLAGVNNEQFF. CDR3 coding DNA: TGTGCCAGCAGTCACGTGGGTGGACTAGCGGGAGTTAACAATGAGCAGTTCTTC.